These 25 T cell receptor beta chains originate from one sample sequenced in a study of T cell repertoires in cytomegalovirus infection. These receptors have no identified antigens. TCRdb re-called the reads with MiXCR, one entry per CDR3 protein. Seen here are more than 250,000 distinct CDR3 sequences, roughly 25% observed once, and the top ten hold about an eighth. The specimen comprised cultured PBMCs, sampled from culture after CMV antigen stimulation. The receptors come from a human donor in good health (CMV status not recorded). Some clones in this sample may be carry-over from other donors' samples.

This clonotype has at least ten counts. The chain recombines TRBV6-1 with TRBJ1-6, with 9 bases fitting TRBD1. Unmatched junction bases numbered 2, after V lost 4 bases and J lost 7 bases. Germline V gene data show CDR1 as MNHNS and CDR2 as SASEGT. The CDR3 sequence is 14 residues long. CDR3 bases: TGTGCCAGCAGTGGACAGGGGGAAAATTCACCCCTCCACTTT. The encoded protein is CASSGQGENSPLHF.

This clonotype was seen ten or more times. CDR3 coding DNA: TGTGCTAGTGGTTGGGGGACAGGGCCAGATACGCAGTATTTT. It is translated as CASGWGTGPDTQYF. The chain combines TRBV12-5 with TRBJ2-3; 9 bases match TRBD1. The ends lost 4 bases at V and 4 bases at J; junction bases unmatched: 3. CDR1 and CDR2 from the germline V gene are LGHNT and FRNRAP. The CDR3 consists of 14 residues.

V is TRBV10-3 and J is TRBJ1-2; weak D call: TRBD1 (6 bases). CDR1 and CDR2 (germline): ENHRY, SYGVKD. The CDR3 has 13 residues. Trimming took 7 bases from V and 4 from J, leaving 13 bases between them. CDR3: CAITTGFTYGYTF. The CDR3 DNA follows: TGTGCCATCACTACAGGGTTTACCTATGGCTACACCTTC.

Comment on this clonotype: Relative to the germline gene, one junction end is altered; a read error may explain this. V is TRBV6-6 and J is TRBJ2-2; TRBD2 matches at 8 bases. There are 14 residues in the CDR3. Germline CDR1 MNHNY, CDR2 SVGAGI (reference sequence). CDR3 in amino acids: CASALLADTGDLFF. DNA of the CDR3: TGTGCCAGCGCCTTACTAGCGGATACCGGGGACCTGTTTTTT.

The CDR3 loop is CASSPLVRENTEAFF. CDR3 in DNA: TGTGCCAGCTCACCACTCGTCAGGGAGAACACTGAAGCTTTCTTT. This chain links TRBV18 with TRBJ1-1; D is possibly TRBD1 (5 bases). Trimming pared 1 base from V and 1 base from J, leaving 10 bases between. The CDR3 consists of 15 residues. Germline V lookup: CDR1 KGHSH, CDR2 LQKENI. The complete variable domain, with remaining parts taken from reference TRBV18 and TRBJ1-1, reads NAGVMQNPRHLVRRRGQEARLRCSPMKGHSHVYWYRQLPEEGLKFMVYLQKENIIDESGMPKERFSAEFPKEGPSILRIQQVVRGDSAAYFCASSPLVRENTEAFFGQGTRLTVV.

This clonotype appeared a few times. This chain connects TRBV6-2 or TRBV6-3 to TRBJ2-1; D is unresolved. The CDR3 is 14 amino acids. CDR1 is MNHEY, CDR2 SVGEGT, per germline. V lost 6 bases, J lost 15 bases, and 24 bases lay in between. The CDR3 region is CASSPYRDPPEPFF. CDR3 coding DNA: TGTGCCAGCAGCCCCTATCGCGACCCGCCGGAACCGTTCTTC.

The V gene is TRBV10-3, the J gene TRBJ1-2; 8 nucleotides align to TRBD1. CDR3 length: 15 amino acids. CDR1 and CDR2 from the germline V gene are ENHRY and SYGVKD. With 3 bases clipped from V and 4 bases from J, the junction kept 7 bases outside the gene matches. The CDR3 DNA reads as TGTGCCATCAGTGATCTTGAGACAGGGGTCTATGGCTACACCTTC. This codes for CAISDLETGVYGYTF.

The V call is TRBV7-9, the J call TRBJ1-1, with 9 bases that match TRBD1. The junction had 15 bases not matched to a gene; V was cut back by 6 bases and J by 10 bases. Germline CDR1 and CDR2: SEHNR and FQNEAQ (reference sequence). CDR3 length: 15 amino acids. The CDR3 DNA is TGTGCCAGCAGAAAAGACAGGGGGTCCACTCCGGGAGCTTTCTTT. It is translated as CASRKDRGSTPGAFF.

This clonotype has only a few counts. The V and J genes are TRBV29-1 and TRBJ2-7; 7 bases agree with TRBD1. CDR3 length: 13 amino acids. Trimming cost V 7 bases and J 1 base; bases outside gene matches: 7. Germline loops: CDR1 SQVTM, CDR2 ANQGSEA. CDR3 amino acids: CSARGQTSYEQYF. The CDR3, as DNA: TGCAGCGCTCGGGGACAGACATCCTACGAGCAGTACTTC.

This clonotype was counted a few times. The gene calls are TRBV28 and TRBJ2-1; the match to TRBD2 covers 15 bases. CDR3 length: 14 residues. Germline assignment: CDR1 MDHEN and CDR2 SYDVKM. V dropped 6 bases and J dropped 13; count of bases not matched to a gene: 7. The CDR3: CASSPGLAGGPQFF. For the CDR3, the DNA is TGTGCCAGCAGCCCAGGACTAGCGGGGGGGCCCCAGTTCTTC.

This clonotype has only a few counts. V and J are TRBV27 and TRBJ1-5, with 7 bases matching TRBD1. Germline loops: CDR1 MNHEY, CDR2 SMNVEV (reference sequence). The CDR3 has 16 residues. V shed 5 bases, J shed 2 bases, and the junction held 9 bases outside the gene matches. The CDR3 sequence: CASSHLPDRGNQPQHF. For the CDR3, the DNA is TGTGCCAGCAGTCATTTGCCAGACAGGGGCAATCAGCCCCAGCATTTT.

J is TRBJ2-3 and V is TRBV7-2; D may be TRBD2 (7 bases). Germline V gene data show CDR1 as SGHTA and CDR2 as FQGNSA. CDR3 length: 15 residues. The ends were cut back, 1 base at V and 6 bases at J, with 14 bases in the middle. The CDR3 DNA is TGTGCCAGCAGCTTAGGAGGGGGGGGCGGTGATACGCAGTATTTT. Translated, it gives CASSLGGGGGDTQYF.

The sample holds many counts of this clonotype. CDR3 sequence: CASSSYKGVWETQYF. CDR3 sequence (DNA): TGTGCCAGCAGCTCCTACAAGGGGGTATGGGAGACCCAGTACTTC. This chain uses TRBV7-2 with TRBJ2-5, with a tentative D call TRBD1 (6 bases). Germline V lookup: CDR1 SGHTA, CDR2 FQGNSA. Trimming left V 4 bases short and J 5 bases short, with 17 bases between. CDR3 length equals 15 residues.

J is TRBJ2-1 and V is TRBV19; 8 nucleotides align to TRBD1. The CDR3 consists of 15 residues. Germline V gives CDR1 LNHDA, CDR2 SQIVND (reference sequence). J was trimmed by 10 bases and V by 4 bases; bases with no gene match: 12. CDR3 sequence (DNA): TGTGCCAGTAGTACTGGGACAGGTAAAACTTTAGAGCAGTTCTTC. Translation gives CASSTGTGKTLEQFF.

The table lists this clonotype with a few counts. This chain connects TRBV9 to TRBJ2-7; unclear D gene. The CDR3 extends over 13 amino acids. Germline lookup yields CDR1 SGDLS and CDR2 YYNGEE. Trimming took off 0 bases at V and 3 bases at J, with 7 bases between the two ends. The CDR3 nucleotides read TGTGCCAGCAGCGTAGATGACTTCTACGAGCAGTACTTC. This gives the protein CASSVDDFYEQYF. The complete variable domain, with remaining parts taken from reference TRBV9 and TRBJ2-7, reads DSGVTQTPKHLITATGQRVTLRCSPRSGDLSVYWYQQSLDQGLQFLIQYYNGEERAKGNILERFSAQQFPDLHSELNLSSLELGDSALYFCASSVDDFYEQYFGPGTRLTVT.

This clonotype was seen at least ten times. The CDR3 nucleotides read TGTGCCAGCAGTGAATCCCTGTCCCGCTACAATGAGCAGTTCTTC. It yields the protein CASSESLSRYNEQFF. The V and J genes are TRBV6-1 and TRBJ2-1; D remains unclear. Germline V gene lookup returns CDR1 MNHNS and CDR2 SASEGT. With 2 bases removed from V and 3 bases from J, the gap between germline ends came to 11 bases. The CDR3 length is 15 residues.

The sample holds a few counts of this clonotype. CDR3 in amino acids: CASSWISEQFF. CDR3 bases: TGTGCCAGCAGCTGGATTTCTGAGCAGTTCTTC. This chain connects TRBV7-9 to TRBJ2-1; D is unclear. Germline V gives CDR1 SEHNR, CDR2 FQNEAQ (reference sequence). This CDR3 is built from 11 residues. The V end was cut by 4 bases, the J end by 9 bases, with 7 bases between.

In this sample, this clonotype turned up a few times. The V call is TRBV29-1, the J call TRBJ1-1; D perhaps matches TRBD1 (6 bases). Germline assignment: CDR1 SQVTM and CDR2 ANQGSEA. Trimming took 6 bases from V and 6 from J, leaving 17 bases between them. This CDR3 spans 13 amino acids. The CDR3 spells CSVYRETLPEAFF. CDR3 DNA: TGCAGCGTGTACAGGGAGACATTGCCTGAAGCTTTCTTT.

The table lists this clonotype with a few counts. The chain is built from TRBV7-9 and TRBJ2-3; perhaps TRBD2 as D (5 bases). The CDR3 runs to 15 residues. Trimming took 2 bases from V and 4 from J, leaving 13 bases between them. Germline lookup yields CDR1 SEHNR and CDR2 FQNEAQ (reference sequence). CDR3 DNA sequence: TGTGCCAGCAGCTTAATTCTGGGAGACGCAGATACGCAGTATTTT. It is translated as CASSLILGDADTQYF.

CDR3 protein: CASSKDRVGLAGAYEQYF. CDR3 DNA: TGTGCCAGCAGCAAGGACAGGGTTGGACTAGCGGGCGCCTACGAGCAGTACTTC. This sequence joins TRBV6-5 and TRBJ2-7; 11 nucleotides match TRBD2. The ends lost 6 bases at V and 2 bases at J; junction bases unmatched: 15. Germline CDR1 reads MNHEY; CDR2 reads SVGAGI. This CDR3 comprises 18 residues.

This clonotype was observed a handful of times. The gene calls are TRBV6-6 and TRBJ2-1; 12 nucleotides line up with TRBD1. The CDR3 runs 16 residues. Germline V CDR1 and CDR2: MNHNY, SVGAGI (reference sequence). The junction had 11 bases not matched to a gene; V was cut back by 7 bases and J by 7 bases. The CDR3 DNA follows: TGTGCCAGCACCAGAAGGGGGACAGGGGGCACAAATGAGCAGTTCTTC. Translated, it gives CASTRRGTGGTNEQFF.

V is TRBV6-2 or TRBV6-3 and J is TRBJ2-2; TRBD2 matches 11 bases. The CDR3 contains 15 residues. J was trimmed by 8 bases and V by 6 bases; bases with no gene match: 8. The V gene's germline CDR1 is MNHEY and CDR2 SVGEGT. Written as DNA, the CDR3 is TGTGCCAGCAGAGGTGTAGCGGGAGGGAAAGGGGAGCTGTTTTTT. It specifies CASRGVAGGKGELFF.

In its sample, this clonotype was seen a few times. The chain couples TRBV7-9 to TRBJ2-3; D might be TRBD1 or TRBD2, each matching 6 bases. The CDR3 consists of 15 residues. The germline CDR1 and CDR2 sequences are SEHNR and FQNEAQ (reference sequence). V was trimmed by 1 base and J by 3 bases, leaving 11 bases between them. The CDR3 DNA reads TGTGCCAGCAGCTTAGTCGGGGGCGCGACAGATACGCAGTATTTT. It translates to CASSLVGGATDTQYF.

The chain uses TRBV19 and TRBJ2-2; TRBD2 agrees at 8 bases. Germline CDR1 reads LNHDA; CDR2 reads SQIVND (reference sequence). The J segment lost 4 bases and the V segment lost 2 bases, leaving 12 bases of the junction unmatched. This CDR3 spans 18 amino acids. CDR3 sequence reads: CASSIIGRAGGGTGELFF. In nucleotides, the CDR3 is TGTGCCAGTAGTATAATAGGCAGGGCGGGAGGAGGCACCGGGGAGCTGTTTTTT.

The chain combines TRBV7-9 with TRBJ2-1; tentatively, D is TRBD1 (6 bases). CDR1 is SEHNR and CDR2 is FQNEAQ in the germline V gene (reference sequence). This CDR3 is 15 amino acids long. Trimming shortened V by 5 bases and J by 2 bases, and 13 bases separated the two germline ends. CDR3 in amino acids: CASSVVDRPYNEQFF. As DNA, the CDR3 is TGTGCCAGCAGCGTCGTCGACAGGCCCTACAATGAGCAGTTCTTC.